Below, one T cell receptor beta chain is given with its context. In TCRdb, the 5' RACE reads were re-called with MiXCR into one record per CDR3 protein. The data show just under 350,000 distinct CDR3 sequences, roughly 13% seen once. This sample was taken from a study of T-cell memory formation after mild COVID-19. V dropped 1 base and J dropped 1 base, with 19 bases sitting between them. The CDR3 totals 18 residues. The germline CDR1 and CDR2 sequences are SGHNT and YENEEA. V gene TRBV11-3 combines with J gene TRBJ1-1, with D uncertain. The clonotype comes from a man younger than 35 who had mild COVID-19 (a few samples of this study predate the infection). Cell type and time point are not known. The sample comprised PBMCs or a T cell subset sorted from them (not recorded which). The CDR3 loop is CASSLAEVLTNGNTEAFF. DNA of the CDR3: TGTGCCAGCAGCTTAGCGGAAGTCTTGACGAACGGGAACACTGAAGCTTTCTTT.